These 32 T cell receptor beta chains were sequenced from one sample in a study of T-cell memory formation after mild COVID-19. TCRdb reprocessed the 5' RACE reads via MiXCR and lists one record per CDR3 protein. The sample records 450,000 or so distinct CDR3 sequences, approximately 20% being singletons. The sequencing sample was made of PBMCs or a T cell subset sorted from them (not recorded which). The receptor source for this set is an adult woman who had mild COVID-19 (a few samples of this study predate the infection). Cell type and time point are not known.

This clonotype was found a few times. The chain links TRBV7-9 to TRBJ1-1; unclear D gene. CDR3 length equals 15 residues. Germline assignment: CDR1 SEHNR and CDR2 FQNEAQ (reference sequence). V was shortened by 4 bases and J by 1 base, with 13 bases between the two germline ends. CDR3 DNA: TGTGCCAGCAGCTCCTGGACCATACCGAACACTGAAGCTTTCTTT. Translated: CASSSWTIPNTEAFF.

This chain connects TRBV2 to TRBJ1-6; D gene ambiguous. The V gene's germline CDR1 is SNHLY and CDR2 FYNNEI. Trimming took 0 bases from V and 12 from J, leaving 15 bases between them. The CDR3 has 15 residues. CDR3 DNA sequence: TGTGCCAGCAGTGAAGCGAGGCGGGTCGGCGGACCCCTCCACTTT. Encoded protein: CASSEARRVGGPLHF.

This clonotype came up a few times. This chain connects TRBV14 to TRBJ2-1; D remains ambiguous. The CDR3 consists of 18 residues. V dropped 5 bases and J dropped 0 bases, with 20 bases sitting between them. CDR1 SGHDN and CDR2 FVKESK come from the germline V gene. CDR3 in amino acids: CASSRLPGQRSSYNEQFF. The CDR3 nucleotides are TGTGCCAGCAGCAGGCTCCCCGGGCAGAGGAGCTCCTACAATGAGCAGTTCTTC.

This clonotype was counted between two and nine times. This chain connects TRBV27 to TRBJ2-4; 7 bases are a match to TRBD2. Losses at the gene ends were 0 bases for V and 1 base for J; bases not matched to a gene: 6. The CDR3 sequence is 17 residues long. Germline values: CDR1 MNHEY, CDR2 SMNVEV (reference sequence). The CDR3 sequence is CASSLSGWGGAKNIQYF. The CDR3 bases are TGTGCCAGCAGTTTATCGGGATGGGGAGGGGCCAAAAACATTCAGTACTTC.

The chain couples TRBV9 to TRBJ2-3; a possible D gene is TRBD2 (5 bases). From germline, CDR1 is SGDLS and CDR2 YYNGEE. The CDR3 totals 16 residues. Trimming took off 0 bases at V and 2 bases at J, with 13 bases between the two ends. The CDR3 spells CASSVEFLAPTDTQYF. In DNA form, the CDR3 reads TGTGCCAGCAGCGTAGAATTTCTAGCCCCCACAGATACGCAGTATTTT.

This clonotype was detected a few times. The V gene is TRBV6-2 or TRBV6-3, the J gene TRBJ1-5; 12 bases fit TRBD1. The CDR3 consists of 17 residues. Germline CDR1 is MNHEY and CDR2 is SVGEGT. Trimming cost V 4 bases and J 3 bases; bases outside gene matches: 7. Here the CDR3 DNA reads TGTGCCAGCAGTTGGACCGGGACAGGGGGCTCCAATCAGCCCCAGCATTTT. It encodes CASSWTGTGGSNQPQHF.

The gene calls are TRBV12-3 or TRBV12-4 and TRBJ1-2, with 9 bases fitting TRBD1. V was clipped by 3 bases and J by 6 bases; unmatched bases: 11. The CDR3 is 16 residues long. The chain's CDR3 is CASSFRDREFDDGYTF. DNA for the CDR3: TGTGCCAGCAGTTTCCGGGACAGGGAATTCGACGATGGCTACACCTTC.

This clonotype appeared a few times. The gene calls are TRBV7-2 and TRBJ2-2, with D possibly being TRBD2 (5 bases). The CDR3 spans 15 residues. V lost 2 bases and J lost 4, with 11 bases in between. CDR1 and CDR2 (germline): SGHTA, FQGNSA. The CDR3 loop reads CASSLRESGTGELFF. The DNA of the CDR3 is TGTGCCAGCAGCTTAAGGGAGTCTGGCACCGGGGAGCTGTTTTTT.

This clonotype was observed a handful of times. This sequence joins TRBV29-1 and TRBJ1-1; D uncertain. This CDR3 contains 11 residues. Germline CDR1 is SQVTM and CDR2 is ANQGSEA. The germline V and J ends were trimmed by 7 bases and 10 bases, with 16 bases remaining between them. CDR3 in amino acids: CSGEGAGGAFF. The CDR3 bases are TGCAGCGGGGAAGGTGCCGGCGGAGCTTTCTTT.

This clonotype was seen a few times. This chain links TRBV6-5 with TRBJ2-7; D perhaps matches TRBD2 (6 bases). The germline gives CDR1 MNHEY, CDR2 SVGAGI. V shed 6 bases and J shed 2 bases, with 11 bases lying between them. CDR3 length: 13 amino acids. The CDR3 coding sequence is TGTGCCAGCAGAGATAGCGGTCCCTACGAGCAGTACTTC. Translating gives CASRDSGPYEQYF.

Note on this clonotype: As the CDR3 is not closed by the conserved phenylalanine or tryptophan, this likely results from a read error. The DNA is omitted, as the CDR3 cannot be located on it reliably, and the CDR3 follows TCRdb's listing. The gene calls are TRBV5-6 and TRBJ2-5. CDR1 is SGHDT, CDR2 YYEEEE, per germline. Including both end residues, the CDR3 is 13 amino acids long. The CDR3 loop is CASSRRGSLDGDV.

CDR3 bases: TGCAGTGCTATGGACAGAAGAAACACTGAAGCTTTCTTT. This sequence encodes CSAMDRRNTEAFF. The chain couples TRBV20-1 to TRBJ1-1; D may be TRBD1 (6 bases). The CDR3 has 13 amino acids. Trimming cost V 4 bases and J 2 bases, with 11 bases left between them. Germline CDR1 DFQATT, CDR2 SNEGSKA (reference sequence).

The CDR3 sequence: CATSDYFRTGHGRGELFF. CDR3 in DNA: TGTGCCACCAGTGATTATTTTCGGACAGGTCACGGTCGGGGGGAGCTGTTTTTT. The V gene is TRBV24-1, the J gene TRBJ2-2; 7 bases map to TRBD1. CDR1 KGHDR and CDR2 SFDVKD come from the germline V gene. The CDR3 spans 18 residues. V dropped 2 bases and J dropped 8; count of bases not matched to a gene: 16.

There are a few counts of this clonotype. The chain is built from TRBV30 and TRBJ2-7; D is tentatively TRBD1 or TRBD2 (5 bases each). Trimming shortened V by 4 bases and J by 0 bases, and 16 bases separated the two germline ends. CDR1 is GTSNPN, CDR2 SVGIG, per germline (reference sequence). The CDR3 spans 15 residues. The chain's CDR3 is CAWNGLGTASYEQYF. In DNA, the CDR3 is TGTGCCTGGAACGGTCTCGGGACGGCCTCCTACGAGCAGTACTTC.

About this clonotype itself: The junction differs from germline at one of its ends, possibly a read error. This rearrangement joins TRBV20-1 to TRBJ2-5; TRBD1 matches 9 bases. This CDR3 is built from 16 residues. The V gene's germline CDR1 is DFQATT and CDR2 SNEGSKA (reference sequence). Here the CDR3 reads CSPRRRRQGGQETQYF. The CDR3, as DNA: TGCAGTCCTAGGAGGCGGCGACAGGGGGGGCAAGAGACCCAGTACTTC.

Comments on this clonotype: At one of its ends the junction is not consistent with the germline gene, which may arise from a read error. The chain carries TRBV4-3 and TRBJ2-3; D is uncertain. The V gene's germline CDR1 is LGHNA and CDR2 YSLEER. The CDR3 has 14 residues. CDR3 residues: CASSQDDSTVTQYF. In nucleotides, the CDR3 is TGCGCCAGCAGCCAAGATGATTCCACAGTTACGCAGTATTTT.

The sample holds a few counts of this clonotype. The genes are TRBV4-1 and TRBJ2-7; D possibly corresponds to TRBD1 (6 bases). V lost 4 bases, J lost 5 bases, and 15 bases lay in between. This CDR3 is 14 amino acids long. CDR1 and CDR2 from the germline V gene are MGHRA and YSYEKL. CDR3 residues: CASSRTGHLDEQYF. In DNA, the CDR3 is TGCGCCAGCAGCCGAACGGGACACCTCGACGAGCAGTACTTC.

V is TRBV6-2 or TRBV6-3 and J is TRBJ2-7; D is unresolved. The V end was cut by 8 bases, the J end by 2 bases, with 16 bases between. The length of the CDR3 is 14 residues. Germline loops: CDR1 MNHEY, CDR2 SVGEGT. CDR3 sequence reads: CASVVSRVAYEQYF. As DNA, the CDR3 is TGTGCCAGCGTCGTTTCCCGGGTTGCCTACGAGCAGTACTTC.

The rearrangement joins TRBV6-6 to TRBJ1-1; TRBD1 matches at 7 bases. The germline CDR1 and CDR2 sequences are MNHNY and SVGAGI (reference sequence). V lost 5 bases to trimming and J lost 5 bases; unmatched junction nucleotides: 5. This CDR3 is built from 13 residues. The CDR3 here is CASSTQTGTEAFF. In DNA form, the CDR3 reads TGTGCCAGCAGTACCCAGACAGGGACTGAAGCTTTCTTT.

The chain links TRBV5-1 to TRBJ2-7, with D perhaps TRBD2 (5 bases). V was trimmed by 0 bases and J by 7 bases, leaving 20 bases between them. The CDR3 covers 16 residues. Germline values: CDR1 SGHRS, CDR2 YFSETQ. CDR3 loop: CASSLVPRDTPWEQYF. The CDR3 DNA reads TGCGCCAGCAGCTTGGTACCCCGGGATACCCCTTGGGAGCAGTACTTC.

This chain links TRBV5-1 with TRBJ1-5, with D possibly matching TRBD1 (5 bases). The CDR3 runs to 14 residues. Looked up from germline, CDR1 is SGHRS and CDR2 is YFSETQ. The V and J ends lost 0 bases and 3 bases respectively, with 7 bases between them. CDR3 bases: TGCGCCAGCAGCTTGGGAGGGGACAATCAGCCCCAGCATTTT. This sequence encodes CASSLGGDNQPQHF. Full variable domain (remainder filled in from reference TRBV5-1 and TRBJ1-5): KAGVTQTPRYLIKTRGQQVTLSCSPISGHRSVSWYQQTPGQGLQFLFEYFSETQRNKGNFPGRFSGRQFSNSRSEMNVSTLELGDSALYLCASSLGGDNQPQHFGDGTRLSIL.

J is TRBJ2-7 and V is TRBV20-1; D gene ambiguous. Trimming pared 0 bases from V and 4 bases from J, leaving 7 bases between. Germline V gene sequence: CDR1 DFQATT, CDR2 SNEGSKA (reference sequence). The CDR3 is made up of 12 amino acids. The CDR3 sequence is CSAREAEYEQYF. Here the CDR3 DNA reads TGCAGTGCTAGAGAGGCAGAATACGAGCAGTACTTC.

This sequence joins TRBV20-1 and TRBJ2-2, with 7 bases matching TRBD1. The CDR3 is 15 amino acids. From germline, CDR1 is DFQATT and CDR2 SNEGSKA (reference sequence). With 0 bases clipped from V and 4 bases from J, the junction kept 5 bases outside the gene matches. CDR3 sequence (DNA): TGCAGTGCTAGAGACCAGACAGGGCTCACCGGGGAGCTGTTTTTT. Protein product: CSARDQTGLTGELFF.

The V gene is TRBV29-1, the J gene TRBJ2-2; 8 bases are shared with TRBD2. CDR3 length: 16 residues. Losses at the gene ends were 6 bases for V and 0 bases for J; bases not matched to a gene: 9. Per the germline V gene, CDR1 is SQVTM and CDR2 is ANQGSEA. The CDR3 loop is CSVWGAGVPNTGELFF. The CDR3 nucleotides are TGCAGCGTCTGGGGAGCGGGAGTCCCGAACACCGGGGAGCTGTTTTTT.

CDR3 loop: CASSQDPVAPYNEQFF. The CDR3 nucleotides are TGTGCCAGCAGCCAAGATCCGGTTGCACCCTACAATGAGCAGTTCTTC. The chain combines TRBV3-1 with TRBJ2-1, with unresolved D. The V and J ends lost 0 bases and 2 bases respectively, with 11 bases between them. CDR3 length: 16 amino acids. Per the germline V gene, CDR1 is LGHDT and CDR2 is YNNKEL (reference sequence).

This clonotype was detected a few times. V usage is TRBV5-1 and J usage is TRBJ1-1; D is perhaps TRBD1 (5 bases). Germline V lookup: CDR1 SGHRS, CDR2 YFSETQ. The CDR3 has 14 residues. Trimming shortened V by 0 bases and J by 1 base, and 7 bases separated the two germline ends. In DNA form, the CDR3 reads TGCGCCAGCAGCTTGGCAGGGACGAACACTGAAGCTTTCTTT. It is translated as CASSLAGTNTEAFF.

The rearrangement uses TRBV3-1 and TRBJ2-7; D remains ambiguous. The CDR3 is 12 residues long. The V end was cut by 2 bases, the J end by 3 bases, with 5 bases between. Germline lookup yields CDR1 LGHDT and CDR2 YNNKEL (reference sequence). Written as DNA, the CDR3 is TGTGCCAGCAGCCAAAAGTTCTACGAGCAGTACTTC. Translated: CASSQKFYEQYF.

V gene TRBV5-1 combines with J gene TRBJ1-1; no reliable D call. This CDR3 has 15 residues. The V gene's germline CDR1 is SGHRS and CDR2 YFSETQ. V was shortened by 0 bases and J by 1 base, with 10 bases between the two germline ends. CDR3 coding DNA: TGCGCCAGCAGCTTGGGGACTCAGAAGAACACTGAAGCTTTCTTT. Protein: CASSLGTQKNTEAFF.

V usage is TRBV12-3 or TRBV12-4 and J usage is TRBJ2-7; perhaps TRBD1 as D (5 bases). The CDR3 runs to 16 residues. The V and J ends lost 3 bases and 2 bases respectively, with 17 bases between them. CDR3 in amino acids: CASSFRAGPLTYEQYF. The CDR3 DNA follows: TGTGCCAGCAGTTTTAGGGCAGGGCCCCTTACCTACGAGCAGTACTTC.

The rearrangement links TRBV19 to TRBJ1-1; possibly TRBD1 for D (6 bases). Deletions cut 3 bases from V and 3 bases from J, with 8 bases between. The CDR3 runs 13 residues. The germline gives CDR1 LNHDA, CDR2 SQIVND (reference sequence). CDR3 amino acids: CASSMWTDTEAFF. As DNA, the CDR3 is TGTGCCAGTAGTATGTGGACAGACACTGAAGCTTTCTTT. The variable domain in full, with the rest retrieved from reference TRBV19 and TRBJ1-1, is DGGITQSPKYLFRKEGQNVTLSCEQNLNHDAMYWYRQDPGQGLRLIYYSQIVNDFQKGDIAEGYSVSREKKESFPLTVTSAQKNPTAFYLCASSMWTDTEAFFGQGTRLTVV.

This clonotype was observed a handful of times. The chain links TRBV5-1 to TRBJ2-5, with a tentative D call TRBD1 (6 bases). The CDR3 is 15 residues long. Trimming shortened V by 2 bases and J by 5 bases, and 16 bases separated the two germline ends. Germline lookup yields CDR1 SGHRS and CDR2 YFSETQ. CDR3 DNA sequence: TGCGCCAGCAGCTTTAGGGCAGGGGAGACGGAGACCCAGTACTTC. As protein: CASSFRAGETETQYF.

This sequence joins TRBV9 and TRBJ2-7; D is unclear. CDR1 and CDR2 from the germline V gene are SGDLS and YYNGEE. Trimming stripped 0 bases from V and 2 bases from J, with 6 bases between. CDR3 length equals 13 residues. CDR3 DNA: TGTGCCAGCAGCGTAGGACCCGCCTACGAGCAGTACTTC. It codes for CASSVGPAYEQYF.